The 27 T cell receptor beta chains below come from one sample, sequenced in a study of shared clonotypes between healthy human individuals (dated by TCRdb to 2019 to 2021). The library was obtained by the immunoSEQ multiplex PCR assay. TCRdb's version of the immuneACCESS table is confined to in-frame rearrangements and falls short of the full clone set. An unresolved V gene accounts for under half of the shortfall where checked; the remainder is of unknown origin. The sample table contains about 1.5 million clones; only one count was recorded for approximately 97% of them. The ten largest clones add up to 0.95% to 1.5% of the sample. Source material: naive CD4+ T cells sorted from blood. The cell subset or site label on this specimen signifies: CD45RA+ positively selected. The receptors derive from a man aged 25 to 40 in good health.

J is TRBJ2-2 and V is TRBV2; 9 nucleotides align to TRBD2. Per germline, CDR1 SNHLY and CDR2 FYNNEI. CDR3 length equals 15 residues. The J segment lost 6 bases and the V segment lost 9 bases, leaving 11 bases of the junction unmatched. Here the CDR3 reads CASRSIAGGAGELFF. As DNA, the CDR3 is TGTGCCAGTAGGAGCATTGCGGGAGGGGCCGGGGAGCTGTTTTTT. Full variable domain (remainder filled in from reference TRBV2 and TRBJ2-2): EPEVTQTPSHQVTQMGQEVILRCVPISNHLYFYWYRQILGQKVEFLVSFYNNEISEKSEIFDDQFSVERPDGSNFTLKIRSTKLEDSAMYFCASRSIAGGAGELFFGEGSRLTVL.

This rearrangement joins TRBV9 to TRBJ1-3; no definite D call. Trimming took 0 bases from V and 0 from J, leaving 13 bases between them. Germline CDR1 and CDR2: SGDLS and YYNGEE. The length of the CDR3 is 17 residues. CDR3 sequence (DNA): TGTGCCAGCAGCGTAGCGTCCAGGTCTGGCTCTGGAAACACCATATATTTT. Protein product: CASSVASRSGSGNTIYF.

The CDR3 loop reads CASSLGGSTNEKLFF. In DNA, the CDR3 is TGTGCCAGCAGCTTGGGGGGATCAACTAATGAAAAACTGTTTTTT. This chain links TRBV5-4 with TRBJ1-4; D gene uncertain. The V end was cut by 0 bases, the J end by 0 bases, with 6 bases between. The CDR3 covers 15 residues. Per germline, CDR1 SGHNT and CDR2 YYREEE (reference sequence).

Details on this clone: Other DNA sequences in the same sample also yield this CDR3. V and J are TRBV27 and TRBJ2-5; D is uncertain. Germline assignment: CDR1 MNHEY and CDR2 SMNVEV (reference sequence). V was trimmed by 0 bases and J by 2 bases, leaving 7 bases between them. This CDR3 has 14 amino acids. CDR3 sequence (DNA): TGTGCCAGCAGTTTATCGGGCAGTCAAGAGACCCAGTACTTC. As protein: CASSLSGSQETQYF.

This clone came up once. The genes are TRBV6-1 and TRBJ1-3; D is unclear. This CDR3 contains 15 residues. The V gene lost 4 bases and the J gene lost 0 bases, with 10 bases spanning the gap. Germline V gene data show CDR1 as MNHNS and CDR2 as SASEGT. CDR3: CASSASGNSGNTIYF. The CDR3 coding sequence is TGTGCCAGCAGTGCCTCCGGGAACTCTGGAAACACCATATATTTT.

Comments on this clone: This sample includes further DNA sequences coding for the same CDR3. The rearrangement uses TRBV5-1 and TRBJ1-5; D is unresolved. This CDR3 contains 12 residues. The V gene's germline CDR1 is SGHRS and CDR2 YFSETQ. Between the trimmed V and J ends, which lost 0 bases and 7 bases, there was a span of 5 bases. The chain's CDR3 is CASSLDGQPQHF. The CDR3 coding sequence is TGCGCCAGCAGCTTGGACGGACAGCCCCAGCATTTT. Variable domain in full (rest from reference TRBV5-1 and TRBJ1-5): KAGVTQTPRYLIKTRGQQVTLSCSPISGHRSVSWYQQTPGQGLQFLFEYFSETQRNKGNFPGRFSGRQFSNSRSEMNVSTLELGDSALYLCASSLDGQPQHFGDGTRLSIL.

The chain couples TRBV11-2 to TRBJ2-6; D is unresolved. Between the trimmed V and J ends, which lost 2 bases and 4 bases, there was a span of 15 bases. The CDR3 has 17 amino acids. CDR1 and CDR2 from the germline V gene are SGHAT and FQNNGV. The CDR3 DNA reads TGTGCCAGCAGCTTATCCAGAATATTGTCAGGGGCCAACGTCCTGACTTTC. Its translation: CASSLSRILSGANVLTF.

V and J are TRBV30 and TRBJ2-1; D remains unclear. This CDR3 comprises 11 residues. V dropped 4 bases and J dropped 5 bases, with 6 bases sitting between them. Per the germline V gene, CDR1 is GTSNPN and CDR2 is SVGIG (reference sequence). Written as DNA, the CDR3 is TGTGCCTGGAACCGTGACAATGAGCAGTTCTTC. Translation gives CAWNRDNEQFF. The full variable domain, with the rest looked up from reference TRBV30 and TRBJ2-1, is SQTIHQWPATLVQPVGSPLSLECTVEGTSNPNLYWYRQAAGRGLQLLFYSVGIGQISSEVPQNLSASRPQDRQFILSSKKLLLSDSGFYLCAWNRDNEQFFGPGTRLTVL.

V usage is TRBV28 and J usage is TRBJ1-4; TRBD1 is a possible D gene (5 bases). Germline V gene lookup returns CDR1 MDHEN and CDR2 SYDVKM. This CDR3 has 16 amino acids. The ends were cut back, 5 bases at V and 4 bases at J, with 17 bases in the middle. CDR3 nucleotides: TGTGCCAGCAGTCTATCCGGGGGGGTTGGTAATGAAAAACTGTTTTTT. Translating it yields CASSLSGGVGNEKLFF.

The gene calls are TRBV7-3 and TRBJ2-7, with D possibly TRBD2 on 6 matching bases. Germline V gives CDR1 SGHTA, CDR2 FQGTGA. V lost 0 bases to trimming and J lost 1 base, with 10 bases between them. The CDR3 is 15 residues long. The CDR3 spells CASSLTPGRSYEQYF. CDR3 in DNA: TGTGCCAGCAGCTTAACCCCCGGGAGATCCTACGAGCAGTACTTC.

The gene calls are TRBV5-1 and TRBJ2-5, with unresolved D. CDR1 is SGHRS, CDR2 YFSETQ, per germline. V shed 4 bases and J shed 5 bases, with 21 bases lying between them. The CDR3 totals 16 residues. The CDR3 sequence is CASSEFASPGLETQYF. The CDR3 nucleotides read TGCGCCAGCAGCGAGTTCGCATCGCCGGGTTTGGAGACCCAGTACTTC. Full variable domain (outside the CDR3, taken from reference TRBV5-1 and TRBJ2-5): KAGVTQTPRYLIKTRGQQVTLSCSPISGHRSVSWYQQTPGQGLQFLFEYFSETQRNKGNFPGRFSGRQFSNSRSEMNVSTLELGDSALYLCASSEFASPGLETQYFGPGTRLLVL.

This rearrangement joins TRBV5-8 to TRBJ1-3; D is uncertain. CDR1 and CDR2 from the germline V gene are SGHTS and YDEGEE. The CDR3 runs 15 residues. Trimming removed 5 bases from V and 2 bases from J, with 14 bases in between. Here the CDR3 DNA reads TGTGCCAGCAGGGAAGATACAGTGGCTGGAAACACCATATATTTT. This encodes CASREDTVAGNTIYF. The entire variable domain, with the rest obtained from reference TRBV5-8 and TRBJ1-3, is as follows: EAGVTQSPTHLIKTRGQQATLRCSPISGHTSVYWYQQALGLGLQFLLWYDEGEERNRGNFPPRFSGRQFPNYSSELNVNALELEDSALYLCASREDTVAGNTIYFGEGSWLTVV.

The V call is TRBV27, the J call TRBJ2-1, with 8 bases lining up with TRBD2. This CDR3 has 12 residues. From germline, CDR1 is MNHEY and CDR2 SMNVEV (reference sequence). Trimming at V came to 6 bases and at J to 10 bases, leaving 5 bases not matched to a gene. CDR3: CASSPSGREQFF. The CDR3 coding sequence is TGTGCCAGCAGCCCAAGCGGGAGAGAGCAGTTCTTC.

The CDR3 loop is CASSGHSFSYEQYF. In DNA form, the CDR3 reads TGTGCCAGTAGTGGACACAGCTTCTCCTACGAGCAGTACTTC. The chain has TRBV19 and TRBJ2-7, with D possibly TRBD1 on 5 matching bases. Trimming shortened V by 5 bases and J by 0 bases, and 11 bases separated the two germline ends. CDR3 size: 14 residues. Germline values: CDR1 LNHDA, CDR2 SQIVND (reference sequence).

This chain uses TRBV30 with TRBJ2-1, with TRBD2 matching 10 bases. Germline assignment: CDR1 GTSNPN and CDR2 SVGIG (reference sequence). Trimming took 0 bases from V and 4 from J; bases not matched to a gene: 0. This CDR3 comprises 14 residues. The CDR3 reads CAWSVLAGYNEQFF. CDR3 DNA sequence: TGTGCCTGGAGTGTACTAGCGGGATACAATGAGCAGTTCTTC.

V and J are TRBV11-3 and TRBJ1-1; 8 nucleotides line up with TRBD1. The germline V gene has CDR1 SGHNT and CDR2 YENEEA. V gave up 1 base and J gave up 5 bases; unmatched junction bases: 3. This CDR3 has 14 residues. CDR3 nucleotides: TGTGCCAGCAGCTTAGGGACAGGGTCGACTGAAGCTTTCTTT. Protein sequence: CASSLGTGSTEAFF. The entire variable domain, with the rest obtained from reference TRBV11-3 and TRBJ1-1, is as follows: EAGVVQSPRYKIIEKKQPVAFWCNPISGHNTLYWYLQNLGQGPELLIRYENEEAVDDSQLPKDRFSAERLKGVDSTLKIQPAELGDSAVYLCASSLGTGSTEAFFGQGTRLTVV.

The rearrangement links TRBV4-1 to TRBJ2-7; 8 positions agree with TRBD1. The CDR3 is made up of 15 amino acids. CDR1 is MGHRA and CDR2 is YSYEKL in the germline V gene. With 5 bases clipped from V and 4 bases from J, the junction kept 10 bases outside the gene matches. CDR3 residues: CASSLMDRARYEQYF. The CDR3 DNA follows: TGCGCCAGCAGCTTAATGGACAGGGCGAGGTACGAGCAGTACTTC.

In its sample, this clone was seen once. V gene TRBV11-1 combines with J gene TRBJ2-3; tentatively, D is TRBD2 (6 bases). Trimming left V 7 bases short and J 3 bases short, with 14 bases between. Per germline, CDR1 SGHAT and CDR2 FQDESV (reference sequence). The CDR3 has 14 amino acids. For the CDR3, the DNA is TGTGCCAGCAAGAACGGGAGAGGGACAGATACGCAGTATTTT. It codes for CASKNGRGTDTQYF.

The chain links TRBV19 to TRBJ2-1; D may match TRBD1 or TRBD2 (5 bases each). Trimming stripped 8 bases from V and 3 bases from J, with 17 bases between. This CDR3 spans 15 amino acids. CDR1 is LNHDA and CDR2 is SQIVND in the germline V gene (reference sequence). Written as DNA, the CDR3 is TGTGCCAGTGCCCTCGGGACCTCCCTCTACAATGAGCAGTTCTTC. Amino acids: CASALGTSLYNEQFF.

The V and J genes are TRBV30 and TRBJ2-7; D not certain. The CDR3 has 16 amino acids. Germline V gene data show CDR1 as GTSNPN and CDR2 as SVGIG (reference sequence). Trimming left V 4 bases short and J 3 bases short, with 22 bases between. The CDR3: CAWMSKPWKSYYEQYF. The DNA for the CDR3 is TGTGCCTGGATGTCGAAGCCCTGGAAGTCGTACTACGAGCAGTACTTC. The whole variable domain, filled in from reference TRBV30 and TRBJ2-7, reads SQTIHQWPATLVQPVGSPLSLECTVEGTSNPNLYWYRQAAGRGLQLLFYSVGIGQISSEVPQNLSASRPQDRQFILSSKKLLLSDSGFYLCAWMSKPWKSYYEQYFGPGTRLTVT.

The genes are TRBV7-9 and TRBJ1-3, with a tentative D call TRBD1 (6 bases). CDR3 length equals 16 residues. Per germline, CDR1 SEHNR and CDR2 FQNEAQ (reference sequence). Trimming shortened V by 5 bases and J by 0 bases, and 14 bases separated the two germline ends. The CDR3 coding sequence is TGTGCCAGCAGCGCCAGACAGGCAAGCTCTGGAAACACCATATATTTT. Its translation: CASSARQASSGNTIYF.

The gene calls are TRBV4-1 and TRBJ2-4, with TRBD1 matching 9 bases. The germline CDR1 and CDR2 sequences are MGHRA and YSYEKL. The ends lost 4 bases at V and 2 bases at J; junction bases unmatched: 6. This CDR3 spans 16 amino acids. This CDR3 reads CASSLRDRDPKNIQYF. Written as DNA, the CDR3 is TGCGCCAGCAGCCTCCGGGACAGGGACCCCAAAAACATTCAGTACTTC.

This sequence joins TRBV6-1 and TRBJ1-1; 7 nucleotides match TRBD1. V lost 5 bases to trimming and J lost 9 bases; unmatched junction nucleotides: 3. Looked up from germline, CDR1 is MNHNS and CDR2 is SASEGT. CDR3 size: 11 residues. In DNA form, the CDR3 reads TGTGCCAGCAGTCGGGACAGCAAAGCTTTCTTT. Protein: CASSRDSKAFF.

V gene TRBV10-1 combines with J gene TRBJ2-2, with 8 bases lining up with TRBD1. V lost 6 bases and J lost 1; bases outside the gene matches: 4. This CDR3 spans 15 amino acids. Germline CDR1 reads WNHNN; CDR2 reads SYGVQD (reference sequence). The CDR3 bases are TGCGCCAGCAGCCACGACAGGGGGAACACCGGGGAGCTGTTTTTT. Translated, it gives CASSHDRGNTGELFF.

The V call is TRBV28, the J call TRBJ2-3; D perhaps matches TRBD1 (6 bases). Trimming took off 4 bases at V and 1 base at J, with 12 bases between the two ends. The CDR3 length is 15 residues. Germline assignment: CDR1 MDHEN and CDR2 SYDVKM. The DNA of the CDR3 is TGTGCCAGCAGTTCCCCAGGGGTTGGCACAGATACGCAGTATTTT. Its protein is CASSSPGVGTDTQYF.

The V and J genes are TRBV7-2 and TRBJ1-2, with a weak D call TRBD1 (6 bases). The CDR3 totals 12 residues. The V and J ends lost 7 bases and 8 bases respectively, with 14 bases between them. The germline V gene has CDR1 SGHTA and CDR2 FQGNSA. CDR3 sequence reads: CASTLGGKGYTF. The CDR3 region has the DNA TGTGCCAGCACCCTAGGGGGGAAAGGCTACACCTTC. Together with reference TRBV7-2 and TRBJ1-2, the CDR3 gives the full variable domain: GAGVSQSPSNKVTEKGKDVELRCDPISGHTALYWYRQSLGQGLEFLIYFQGNSAPDKSGLPSDRFSAERTGGSVSTLTIQRTQQEDSAVYLCASTLGGKGYTFGSGTRLTVV.

The gene calls are TRBV27 and TRBJ2-7; D not resolved. V dropped 6 bases and J dropped 2 bases, with 8 bases sitting between them. The CDR3 extends over 12 amino acids. Germline assignment: CDR1 MNHEY and CDR2 SMNVEV (reference sequence). The CDR3 loop reads CASSRPPYEQYF. The CDR3 DNA follows: TGTGCCAGCAGCCGACCACCCTACGAGCAGTACTTC.